This TCR beta chain came from a study of T-cell memory formation after mild COVID-19. Study details: Each donor largely had its own TCR clusters.

Each CDR3 protein gets one entry after TCRdb re-called the 5' RACE reads with MiXCR. The sample has about 430,000 distinct CDR3 sequences; less than 25% are singletons. With regard to this clonotype: Its specificity is not known.

Germline V gene data show CDR1 as SQVTM and CDR2 as ANQGSEA. V shed 6 bases and J shed 1 base, with 12 bases lying between them. The CDR3 totals 13 residues. Overall study results and limits: Pre-infection memory carried some responding clones, suggesting that cross-reactive memory joined. There was a balanced CD4/CD8 profile in clones contracting day 15 to 85, and later expanders leaned CD4+.

The chain uses TRBV29-1 and TRBJ1-1, with D perhaps TRBD1 (5 bases). The material sequenced was PBMCs or a T cell subset sorted from them (not recorded which). The receptor was isolated from an adult woman who had mild COVID-19 (a few samples of this study predate the infection). Cell type and time point are not known. The DNA for the CDR3 is TGCAGCGTCCGCGGGGGGTGGAACACTGAAGCTTTCTTT. It encodes CSVRGGWNTEAFF.